The clone carrying this TCR beta chain was detected ten times or more. TCRdb used MiXCR to reprocess the 5' RACE reads, holding one entry per CDR3 protein. The data contain some 320,000 distinct CDR3 sequences, 8.5% to 10% of them singletons. This sample stems from a study of T cells after yellow fever vaccination. V was cut by 0 bases and J by 1 base, with 14 bases left in between. CDR1 and CDR2 (germline): SGHRS, YFSETQ. The CDR3 has 17 residues. The receptor was derived from a man aged 18 to 35 who received the YFV17D yellow fever vaccine. This material consisted of CD4+ T cells sorted from PBMCs, taken 5 days after the yellow fever booster vaccination. The chain employs TRBV5-1 and TRBJ1-5; D is perhaps TRBD1 (6 bases). CDR3 loop: CASSLGRGGRSNQPQHF. CDR3 nucleotides: TGCGCCAGCAGCTTGGGCAGGGGTGGGAGAAGCAATCAGCCCCAGCATTTT.